This TCR beta chain derives from a study of regulatory T cells in long-lasting Graves disease. Study findings and constraints: The study found TRBV28, TRBJ1-2 and TRBJ2-5 favored in persistent disease.

Time point here: newly diagnosed GD, antithyroid drugs for less than 3 months. TCR sequences were obtained from RNA taken from PBMCs. Per the germline V gene, CDR1 is ENHRY and CDR2 is SYGVKD. J lost 0 bases, V lost 3 bases, and 3 bases had no gene match. CDR3 length: 15 residues. This clonotype showed up many times. Its antigen remains unidentified. To make TCR beta libraries, researchers used iRepertoire HTBI primers and Arm-PCR of CDR3 regions. TCRdb processed the multiplex PCR reads anew with MiXCR; each CDR3 protein has one entry. In the table there are under 450,000 distinct CDR3 sequences, around 15% of which are singletons. The same data also went into a second study, on T cells in Graves' hyperthyroidism and ophthalmopathy.

The sequencing used peripheral blood mononuclear cells (PBMCs), collected at new diagnosis, from a patient treated with antithyroid drugs. The source is a woman aged 18-29 years with Graves disease. This chain connects TRBV10-3 to TRBJ1-1; 8 nucleotides line up with TRBD1. CDR3 nucleotides: TGTGCCATCAGTGACCCGGGACAGGTGAACACTGAAGCTTTCTTT. It encodes CAISDPGQVNTEAFF.